A single sample is the source of the 15 T cell receptor beta chains below, sequenced in a study. Cells sorted as Tregs were CD4+, CD25+ and CD127-/low. TRBV12-4/TRBJ1-2 clonotypes were amplified with adaptor-ligated barcode primers. TCRdb redid the calling of the multiplex PCR reads with MiXCR, one entry per CDR3 protein. The table shows 390 or so distinct CDR3 sequences, with roughly 29% occurring only once. Source material: tumor-infiltrating Tregs sorted from the breast tumor. The receptors were gathered from a female donor with breast cancer.

This clonotype is termed medium-sized. V and J are TRBV12-3 or TRBV12-4 and TRBJ1-2; the D is unclear. This CDR3 has 13 amino acids. Trimming pared 7 bases from V and 4 bases from J, leaving 13 bases between. CDR3 sequence: CASTWWVTYGYTF. The CDR3, as DNA: TGTGCCAGCACCTGGTGGGTCACCTATGGCTACACCTTC.

By frequency in the sample, this clonotype is medium-sized. One end of the junction is discordant with germline, which a read error may explain. V is TRBV12-3 or TRBV12-4 and J is TRBJ1-2; 9 bases agree with TRBD1. The CDR3 has 13 residues. This CDR3 is CANSRRDRVDYTF. The CDR3 bases are TGTGCCAACAGTCGTCGGGACAGGGTCGACTACACCTTC.

Remarks on this clonotype: Mismatch with germline at one junction end may stem from a read error. The chain couples TRBV12-3 or TRBV12-4 to TRBJ1-2; 9 bases match TRBD1. The CDR3 spans 15 residues. CDR3 residues: CAGSIGTGNNYGYTF. For the CDR3, the DNA is TGTGCCGGCAGTATCGGGACAGGGAATAACTATGGCTACACCTTC.

This clonotype is labeled large. The V and J genes are TRBV12-3 or TRBV12-4 and TRBJ1-2, with D unresolved. V shed 4 bases and J shed 4 bases, with 10 bases lying between them. This CDR3 contains 13 residues. CDR3 DNA: TGTGCCAGCAGTTGGGCTCGGGGCTATGGCTACACCTTC. Amino acids: CASSWARGYGYTF.

The V gene is TRBV12-3 or TRBV12-4, the J gene TRBJ1-2; D is ambiguous. CDR3 size: 14 residues. Between the trimmed V and J ends, which lost 0 bases and 4 bases, there was a span of 9 bases. This CDR3 reads CASSLAGRLYGYTF. CDR3 nucleotides: TGTGCCAGCAGTTTAGCGGGGAGACTCTATGGCTACACCTTC.

The chain has TRBV12-3 or TRBV12-4 and TRBJ1-2; no firm D call. V gave up 3 bases and J gave up 2 bases, with 7 bases separating them. This CDR3 comprises 13 residues. CDR3 bases: TGTGCCAGCAGTTTTACGAGGAACTATGGCTACACCTTC. Translating gives CASSFTRNYGYTF.

In its sample, this clonotype ranks as hyperexpanded. CDR3 residues: CASSPLGQAFDGYTF. CDR3 in DNA: TGTGCCAGCAGTCCCTTGGGGCAGGCATTCGATGGCTACACCTTC. The chain couples TRBV12-3 or TRBV12-4 to TRBJ1-2; a possible D gene is TRBD1 (5 bases). Trimming left V 5 bases short and J 6 bases short, with 19 bases between. This CDR3 has 15 residues.

V is TRBV12-3 or TRBV12-4 and J is TRBJ1-2; 8 bases agree with TRBD1. This CDR3 spans 14 amino acids. V shed 3 bases and J 3 bases; nucleotides not matched to a gene: 3. CDR3 amino acids: CASSLDRVDYGYTF. In DNA form, the CDR3 reads TGTGCCAGCAGTTTGGACAGGGTAGACTATGGCTACACCTTC.

The V and J genes are TRBV12-3 or TRBV12-4 and TRBJ1-2; no firm D call. CDR3 length: 11 residues. The V end was cut by 2 bases, the J end by 4 bases, with 2 bases between. CDR3: CASSLSYGYTF. CDR3 sequence (DNA): TGTGCCAGCAGTTTAAGCTATGGCTACACCTTC.

This clonotype counts as large. In DNA, the CDR3 is TGTGCCAGCAGTCTCGGGCCGACTCCTGGCTACACCTTC. Its protein product is CASSLGPTPGYTF. J is TRBJ1-2 and V is TRBV12-3 or TRBV12-4; no clear D. CDR3 length: 13 residues. V was trimmed by 5 bases and J by 7 bases, leaving 14 bases between them.

The rearrangement links TRBV12-3 or TRBV12-4 to TRBJ1-2, with a tentative D call TRBD1 (5 bases). Trimming removed 6 bases from V and 6 bases from J, with 11 bases in between. The CDR3 is 12 amino acids. The CDR3 region is CASSRQLDGYTF. The CDR3 DNA is TGTGCCAGCAGCCGACAGTTAGATGGCTACACCTTC.

V is TRBV12-3 or TRBV12-4 and J is TRBJ1-2; no clear D gene. CDR3 size: 12 residues. The V end was cut by 5 bases, the J end by 3 bases, with 7 bases between. This chain's CDR3 is CASSKTHYGYTF. The CDR3 DNA is TGTGCCAGCAGTAAAACACACTATGGCTACACCTTC.

The rearrangement links TRBV12-3 or TRBV12-4 to TRBJ1-2, with TRBD1 matching 7 bases. This CDR3 is built from 14 residues. With V trimmed by 6 bases and J by 4 bases, 8 bases remained unmatched. DNA of the CDR3: TGTGCCAGCAGGGCGACAGGGTTGGGCTATGGCTACACCTTC. It codes for CASRATGLGYGYTF.

This clonotype is categorized as large. The CDR3 reads CASSPPGPVRGYTF. The CDR3 DNA is TGTGCCAGCAGCCCACCCGGCCCGGTGCGGGGCTACACCTTC. The V and J genes are TRBV12-3 or TRBV12-4 and TRBJ1-2, with D uncertain. V shed 6 bases and J shed 8 bases, with 19 bases lying between them. The CDR3 has 14 residues.

Sample share makes this clonotype large. The chain carries TRBV12-3 or TRBV12-4 and TRBJ1-2; TRBD1 might be the D (6 bases). This CDR3 region has 16 residues. Trimming took 1 base from V and 5 from J, leaving 17 bases between them. The CDR3 loop reads CASSLGLETGVYGYTF. The CDR3 DNA is TGTGCCAGCAGTTTAGGGCTTGAGACAGGAGTTTATGGCTACACCTTC.